A single sample gave rise to the 2 T cell receptor beta chains below, sequenced in a study of blood T cell repertoires in COVID-19. Generated by immunoSEQ multiplex PCR, the TCRdb table keeps only in-frame clones and is missing some. This table has about 99,000 clones, 88% appearing once. Sequencing was carried out using peripheral blood. These receptor sequences come from a human donor in a cohort sampled during active COVID-19.

The sample holds a few counts of this clone. The gene calls are TRBV28 and TRBJ2-4, with 9 bases lining up with TRBD1. Trimming took 7 bases from V and 1 from J; bases not matched to a gene: 5. Germline-derived CDR1 and CDR2 are MDHEN and SYDVKM. CDR3 length: 15 residues. The CDR3 reads CASNQQGAAKNIQYF. CDR3 bases: TGTGCCAGCAATCAACAGGGGGCGGCCAAAAACATTCAGTACTTC.

This clone was observed once. V gene TRBV6-2 or TRBV6-3 combines with J gene TRBJ2-7, with D possibly TRBD2 on 6 matching bases. The V gene lost 0 bases and the J gene lost 0 bases, with 12 bases spanning the gap. Germline CDR1 MNHEY, CDR2 SVGEGT. The CDR3 length is 16 residues. The CDR3 nucleotides are TGTGCCAGCAGTTACTCGCGGGGTCGAGGCTCCTACGAGCAGTACTTC. The encoded protein is CASSYSRGRGSYEQYF.